This T cell receptor beta chain was identified during a study of long-term antiretroviral therapy in people with HIV. V trimming: 4 bases; J trimming: 6 bases; junction bases outside the gene matches: 11. This CDR3 is built from 15 residues. The V gene's germline CDR1 is MDHEN and CDR2 SYDVKM. The United States was where all participants with HIV were treated. A v3.0 immunoSEQ assay was performed at survey level. A per-sample goal of about 40,000-55,000 T-cell genomes was targeted by sequencing. Profiled with immunoSEQ multiplex PCR; TCRdb holds only in-frame clones, not every one. The table lists 25,000 to 30,000 clones, about 85% of them singletons, with 7.5% to 9% in the top ten.

The chain employs TRBV28 and TRBJ1-1; 7 nucleotides align to TRBD1. This material consisted of unsorted PBMCs, taken roughly 4.9 years after starting antiretroviral therapy. The origin of this receptor is a man between 40 and 49 years old with HIV. The CDR3 sequence: CASSSHSDRVSEAFF. CDR3 DNA: TGTGCCAGCAGTTCCCACTCCGACAGGGTCTCTGAAGCTTTCTTT.